The 12 T cell receptor beta chains listed next were all sequenced from one sample in a study of cytomegalovirus exposure and HLA in healthy donors. The PCR employed 60 Vbeta primers together with 13 Jbeta primers. TCRdb's table, derived via immunoSEQ multiplex PCR, lists solely in-frame clones and lacks some. The sample consists of 80,000 to 100,000 clones, less than 80% of them appearing once. The sequenced sample was PBMCs. Every receptor here comes from a woman between 35 and 50 years old in good health and CMV-seropositive.

This clone was detected a few times. The V gene is TRBV6-6, the J gene TRBJ2-7, with TRBD1 matching over 8 bases. The V gene end was trimmed by 4 bases and the J gene end by 1 base; junction bases not matched to a gene: 6. The CDR3 has 15 amino acids. Per germline, CDR1 MNHNY and CDR2 SVGAGI (reference sequence). CDR3 sequence (DNA): TGTGCCAGCAGTTCCCGGGACAGGATTTCCTACGAGCAGTACTTC. The encoded protein is CASSSRDRISYEQYF.

CDR3: CASSLAGQGVEVYNEQFF. DNA of the CDR3: TGTGCCAGCAGCTTAGCCGGACAAGGGGTTGAGGTCTACAATGAGCAGTTCTTC. The rearrangement uses TRBV7-9 and TRBJ2-1, with D possibly being TRBD1 (5 bases). The CDR3 is 18 amino acids. V was cut by 0 bases and J by 3 bases, with 18 bases left in between. Germline V lookup: CDR1 SEHNR, CDR2 FQNEAQ (reference sequence).

The genes are TRBV30 and TRBJ2-7; TRBD2 agrees at 10 bases. Looked up from germline, CDR1 is GTSNPN and CDR2 is SVGIG (reference sequence). Unmatched junction bases numbered 3, after V lost 4 bases and J lost 3 bases. This CDR3 contains 13 residues. The CDR3 loop reads CAWTRTSGYEQYF. The CDR3 DNA sequence: TGTGCCTGGACCAGGACTAGCGGCTACGAGCAGTACTTC.

This chain connects TRBV7-8 to TRBJ2-1, with 9 positions matching TRBD1. After removal of 1 base from V and 4 bases from J, the junction contained 11 bases not matched to a gene. The V gene's germline CDR1 is SGHVS and CDR2 FQNEAQ. This CDR3 contains 18 residues. The CDR3 region is CASSLGGNDRGGYNEQFF. The DNA for the CDR3 is TGTGCCAGCAGCTTAGGGGGAAACGACAGGGGGGGATACAATGAGCAGTTCTTC. Combining the CDR3 with reference TRBV7-8 and TRBJ2-1 gives the whole variable domain GAGVSQSPRYKVAKRGQDVALRCDPISGHVSLFWYQQALGQGPEFLTYFQNEAQLDKSGLPSDRFFAERPEGSVSTLKIQRTQQEDSAVYLCASSLGGNDRGGYNEQFFGPGTRLTVL.

This chain connects TRBV6-6 to TRBJ1-3; possible D gene TRBD1, 5 bases. The CDR3 contains 16 residues. V gave up 6 bases and J gave up 4 bases, with 19 bases separating them. Germline lookup yields CDR1 MNHNY and CDR2 SVGAGI (reference sequence). Here the CDR3 reads CASSSSWVGVGNTIYF. CDR3 bases: TGTGCCAGCAGCTCCTCGTGGGTAGGGGTCGGAAACACCATATATTTT.

V is TRBV28 and J is TRBJ1-1; D remains ambiguous. Germline V gene lookup returns CDR1 MDHEN and CDR2 SYDVKM. V was clipped by 3 bases and J by 1 base, with 9 bases between them. This CDR3 contains 14 residues. This CDR3 is CASSLAQPNTEAFF. The CDR3 bases are TGTGCCAGCAGTTTGGCACAGCCGAACACTGAAGCTTTCTTT.

The V and J genes are TRBV4-3 and TRBJ2-3; 7 bases are shared with TRBD1. V gave up 0 bases and J gave up 3 bases; unmatched junction bases: 3. Germline V CDR1 and CDR2: LGHNA, YSLEER. The CDR3 is 15 amino acids. The CDR3 protein is CASSQELQGTDTQYF. CDR3 nucleotides: TGCGCCAGCAGCCAAGAACTACAGGGGACAGATACGCAGTATTTT.

The chain uses TRBV9 and TRBJ1-3; 9 bases are a match to TRBD1. The CDR3 is 16 residues long. V dropped 3 bases and J dropped 2; count of bases not matched to a gene: 6. Germline V gene lookup returns CDR1 SGDLS and CDR2 YYNGEE. The CDR3 DNA reads TGTGCCAGCAGCGCGGACAGGGGAGAGCCTGGAAACACCATATATTTT. It is translated as CASSADRGEPGNTIYF.

The J gene is TRBJ2-6, the V gene TRBV28; 7 bases fit TRBD1. CDR1 is MDHEN, CDR2 SYDVKM, per germline. The J segment lost 2 bases and the V segment lost 8 bases, leaving 3 bases of the junction unmatched. The CDR3 runs to 14 residues. The CDR3 DNA reads as TGTGCCAGCCAAGACAGGGCTGGGGCCAACGTCCTGACTTTC. Translating it yields CASQDRAGANVLTF.

In nucleotides, the CDR3 is TGTGCCAGCAGCTTAGTGGTGGGACAGGGGTCCTACGAGCAGTACTTC. Residues: CASSLVVGQGSYEQYF. The chain joins TRBV11-2 to TRBJ2-7, with TRBD1 matching over 10 bases. The CDR3 sequence is 16 residues long. The germline V gene has CDR1 SGHAT and CDR2 FQNNGV. Losses at the gene ends were 1 base for V and 1 base for J; bases not matched to a gene: 4.

The chain couples TRBV7-9 to TRBJ1-2; 7 nucleotides align to TRBD1. The CDR3 loop spans 14 amino acids. The germline gives CDR1 SEHNR, CDR2 FQNEAQ (reference sequence). V was clipped by 3 bases and J by 3 bases; unmatched bases: 4. The CDR3 DNA sequence: TGTGCCAGCAGCTTCTCAGACAGGGACTATGGCTACACCTTC. This sequence encodes CASSFSDRDYGYTF. Full variable domain (outside the CDR3, taken from reference TRBV7-9 and TRBJ1-2): DTGVSQNPRHKITKRGQNVTFRCDPISEHNRLYWYRQTLGQGPEFLTYFQNEAQLEKSRLLSDRFSAERPKGSFSTLEIQRTEQGDSAMYLCASSFSDRDYGYTFGSGTRLTVV.

This clone was counted between two and nine times. The V gene is TRBV21-1, the J gene TRBJ1-2; the D call in the table, TRBD1, was not verified against the DNA. TRBV21-1 corresponds to a pseudogene. The CDR3 loop spans 16 amino acids. In DNA form, the CDR3 reads TGTGCCAGCAGCAAAAGACAGTCCCTACTTAACTATGGCTACACCTTC. Translation gives CASSKRQSLLNYGYTF.